A selection of T cell receptor beta chains follows, all from one sample in a study of T cells in Graves' hyperthyroidism and ophthalmopathy. TCRdb reanalysed the multiplex PCR reads using MiXCR and keeps one entry per CDR3 protein. The sample lists about 200,000 distinct CDR3 sequences, 17% occurring once. Input material: blood. These receptors were taken from a woman in her forties or fifties with Graves' hyperthyroidism. The CDR3 runs from the conserved cysteine through the conserved F or W. The order of the fields is D gene, V gene, clone size, J gene, CDR3 protein, CDR3 DNA. A D gene is named only where the DNA matches it firmly. Part of the rows lack a size; the others show once, few, many or a class for expanded clones.

d_gene: -
v_gene: TRBV10-3
abundance: -
j_gene: TRBJ1-6
CDR3aa: CAISTSGARSPLHF
CDR3nt: TGTGCCATCAGTACCTCGGGGGCTCGGTCACCCCTCCACTTT

d_gene: -
v_gene: TRBV2
abundance: -
j_gene: TRBJ2-1
CDR3aa: CANWTPKGHNEQFF
CDR3nt: TGTGCCAACTGGACCCCAAAGGGGCACAATGAGCAGTTCTTC

d_gene: -
v_gene: TRBV6-1
abundance: -
j_gene: TRBJ2-2
CDR3aa: CASRRESFVGPGELFF
CDR3nt: TGTGCCAGCAGAAGGGAAAGCTTTGTGGGTCCCGGGGAGCTGTTTTTT

d_gene: TRBD2
v_gene: TRBV30
abundance: -
j_gene: TRBJ2-1
CDR3aa: CAWSVSLSGHYLF
CDR3nt: TGTGCCTGGAGTGTTTCACTTAGCGGGCACTACCTCTTC

d_gene: -
v_gene: TRBV25-1
abundance: -
j_gene: TRBJ1-2
CDR3aa: CASSPNGVYYGYTF
CDR3nt: TGTGCCAGCTCTCCCAATGGGGTGTACTATGGCTACACCTTC

d_gene: -
v_gene: TRBV6-2/TRBV6-3
abundance: -
j_gene: TRBJ1-1
CDR3aa: CASSYGVVQGTEAFF
CDR3nt: TGTGCCAGCAGTTACGGGGTGGTTCAGGGCACTGAAGCTTTCTTT

d_gene: -
v_gene: TRBV30
abundance: many
j_gene: TRBJ2-3
CDR3aa: CAWSAADGFSTDTQYF
CDR3nt: TGTGCCTGGAGTGCCGCGGACGGATTTAGCACAGATACGCAGTATTTT

d_gene: -
v_gene: TRBV6-1
abundance: many
j_gene: TRBJ1-1
CDR3aa: CASSEYSSGGNTEAFF
CDR3nt: TGTGCCAGCAGTGAATATTCTTCTGGGGGTAACACTGAAGCTTTCTTT

d_gene: -
v_gene: TRBV5-1
abundance: many
j_gene: TRBJ2-1
CDR3aa: CASSLVAESSYNEQFF
CDR3nt: TGCGCCAGCAGCTTGGTAGCGGAGAGCTCCTACAATGAGCAGTTCTTC

d_gene: -
v_gene: TRBV28
abundance: few
j_gene: TRBJ1-6
CDR3aa: CASSPLPGTTSQAPLHF
CDR3nt: TGTGCCAGCAGCCCTCTCCCCGGGACAACATCTCAGGCACCCCTCCACTTT

d_gene: -
v_gene: TRBV6-1
abundance: many
j_gene: TRBJ2-7
CDR3aa: CATSVKYEQYF
CDR3nt: TGTGCCACCAGTGTTAAGTACGAGCAGTACTTC

d_gene: -
v_gene: TRBV14
abundance: -
j_gene: TRBJ2-5
CDR3aa: CASSHPGEVDLLETQYF
CDR3nt: TGTGCCAGCAGCCATCCCGGCGAGGTGGATCTTTTGGAGACCCAGTACTTC

d_gene: -
v_gene: TRBV7-2
abundance: -
j_gene: TRBJ2-2
CDR3aa: CASSDSPISDTGELFF
CDR3nt: TGTGCCAGCAGCGACAGTCCGATTTCGGACACCGGGGAGCTGTTTTTT

d_gene: TRBD2
v_gene: TRBV9
abundance: once
j_gene: TRBJ2-2
CDR3aa: CASSVKLAGRTGELFF
CDR3nt: TGTGCCAGCAGCGTTAAACTAGCGGGAAGAACCGGGGAGCTGTTTTTT

d_gene: -
v_gene: TRBV12-3/TRBV12-4
abundance: -
j_gene: TRBJ2-4
CDR3aa: CASRPDGEAKNIQYF
CDR3nt: TGTGCCAGCAGACCGGACGGGGAGGCCAAAAACATTCAGTACTTC

d_gene: TRBD2
v_gene: TRBV12-3/TRBV12-4
abundance: many
j_gene: TRBJ2-1
CDR3aa: CASSLGSTSAKEFF
CDR3nt: TGTGCCAGCAGTTTAGGGTCGACTAGCGCGAAGGAGTTCTTC

d_gene: -
v_gene: TRBV28
abundance: many
j_gene: TRBJ2-7
CDR3aa: CASSSRYPDSDGYEQYF
CDR3nt: TGTGCCAGCAGTTCCCGCTACCCCGATTCCGACGGCTACGAGCAGTACTTC

d_gene: TRBD2
v_gene: TRBV19
abundance: few
j_gene: TRBJ2-2
CDR3aa: CASSMLAGPVGELFF
CDR3nt: TGTGCCAGTAGTATGCTAGCGGGGCCCGTCGGGGAGCTGTTTTTT

d_gene: -
v_gene: TRBV12-3/TRBV12-4
abundance: -
j_gene: TRBJ2-3
CDR3aa: CASRGPNDLISTDTQYF
CDR3nt: TGTGCCAGCAGGGGCCCTAACGACCTCATATCCACAGATACGCAGTATTTT

d_gene: -
v_gene: TRBV3-1
abundance: many
j_gene: TRBJ2-1
CDR3aa: CASSQVPSGEQFF
CDR3nt: TGTGCCAGCAGCCAAGTCCCGAGTGGTGAGCAGTTCTTC

d_gene: TRBD2
v_gene: TRBV7-7
abundance: -
j_gene: TRBJ2-2
CDR3aa: CASSLLSGSTGELFF
CDR3nt: TGTGCTAGCAGCCTTTTAAGCGGGAGTACCGGGGAGCTGTTTTTT

d_gene: -
v_gene: TRBV20-1
abundance: many
j_gene: TRBJ1-2
CDR3aa: CSARRDGNYGYTF
CDR3nt: TGCAGTGCTAGGCGAGACGGCAACTATGGCTACACCTTC

d_gene: -
v_gene: TRBV20-1
abundance: many
j_gene: TRBJ1-1
CDR3aa: CSAREGQWNTEAFF
CDR3nt: TGCAGTGCTAGAGAGGGACAATGGAACACTGAAGCTTTCTTT

d_gene: TRBD1
v_gene: TRBV6-2/TRBV6-3
abundance: many
j_gene: TRBJ1-1
CDR3aa: CASSHTGGTEAFF
CDR3nt: TGTGCCAGCAGTCACACAGGGGGCACTGAAGCTTTCTTT

d_gene: TRBD1
v_gene: TRBV6-6
abundance: many
j_gene: TRBJ1-1
CDR3aa: CASSYSTGGMGRNTEAFF
CDR3nt: TGTGCCAGCAGTTACTCGACAGGGGGCATGGGACGGAACACTGAAGCTTTCTTT

d_gene: -
v_gene: TRBV15
abundance: few
j_gene: TRBJ2-1
CDR3aa: CATSRKSYNEQFF
CDR3nt: TGTGCCACCAGCAGAAAGAGCTACAATGAGCAGTTCTTC

d_gene: -
v_gene: TRBV30
abundance: many
j_gene: TRBJ2-7
CDR3aa: CAWSAKGPYEQYF
CDR3nt: TGTGCCTGGAGTGCTAAGGGGCCCTACGAGCAGTACTTC

d_gene: -
v_gene: TRBV11-3
abundance: many
j_gene: TRBJ2-7
CDR3aa: CASSLGRGDWYEQYF
CDR3nt: TGTGCCAGCAGCTTAGGCCGGGGTGACTGGTACGAGCAGTACTTC

d_gene: TRBD2
v_gene: TRBV20-1
abundance: many
j_gene: TRBJ2-1
CDR3aa: CSAMTSGYPYNEQFF
CDR3nt: TGCAGTGCTATGACTAGCGGGTATCCCTACAATGAGCAGTTCTTC

d_gene: TRBD2
v_gene: TRBV7-9
abundance: many
j_gene: TRBJ2-7
CDR3aa: CASSKTSGRALAVEEQYF
CDR3nt: TGTGCCAGCAGCAAGACTAGCGGGAGGGCCCTCGCAGTGGAAGAGCAGTACTTC

d_gene: TRBD1
v_gene: TRBV11-3
abundance: many
j_gene: TRBJ2-7
CDR3aa: CASSPSDRGKFEQYF
CDR3nt: TGTGCCAGCAGCCCCTCGGACAGGGGGAAGTTTGAGCAGTACTTC

d_gene: -
v_gene: TRBV5-1
abundance: many
j_gene: TRBJ2-1
CDR3aa: CASSLVPDNEQFF
CDR3nt: TGCGCCAGCAGCTTGGTTCCGGACAATGAGCAGTTCTTC

d_gene: -
v_gene: TRBV19
abundance: few
j_gene: TRBJ1-1
CDR3aa: CASSGQTHTEAFF
CDR3nt: TGTGCCAGTAGTGGACAGACTCACACTGAAGCTTTCTTT